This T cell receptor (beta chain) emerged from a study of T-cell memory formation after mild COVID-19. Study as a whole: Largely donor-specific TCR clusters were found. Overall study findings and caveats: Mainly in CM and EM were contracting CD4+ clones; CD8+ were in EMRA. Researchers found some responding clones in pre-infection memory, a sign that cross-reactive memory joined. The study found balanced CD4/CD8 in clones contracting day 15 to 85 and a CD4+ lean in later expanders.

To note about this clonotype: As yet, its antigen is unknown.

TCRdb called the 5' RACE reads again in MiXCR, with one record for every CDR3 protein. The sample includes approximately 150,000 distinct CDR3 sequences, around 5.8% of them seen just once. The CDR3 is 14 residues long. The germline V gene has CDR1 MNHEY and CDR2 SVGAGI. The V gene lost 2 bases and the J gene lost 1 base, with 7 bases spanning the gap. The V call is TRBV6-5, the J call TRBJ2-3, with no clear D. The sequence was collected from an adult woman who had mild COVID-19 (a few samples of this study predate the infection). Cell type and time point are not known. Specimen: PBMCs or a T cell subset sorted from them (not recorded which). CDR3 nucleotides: TGTGCCAGCAGTTACCGGCAGGGCACAGATACGCAGTATTTT. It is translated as CASSYRQGTDTQYF.